These 10 T cell receptor beta chains were all obtained from the same sample, sequenced in a study of shared clonotypes between healthy human individuals. Here immunoSEQ multiplex PCR was the method, and the copy in TCRdb shows in-frame clones only, minus some. The data contain around 700,000 clones, around two thirds of them singletons. The sequencing sample was made of memory CD4+ T cells sorted from blood. Subset reported: CD45RA-negative fraction. The receptors here all came from a woman in her twenties or thirties in good health.

The chain uses TRBV6-5 and TRBJ2-5; D not certain. Per germline, CDR1 MNHEY and CDR2 SVGAGI. V lost 2 bases and J lost 6, with 13 bases in between. The CDR3 loop spans 14 amino acids. The CDR3 protein is CASSYPGESQTQYF. As DNA, the CDR3 is TGTGCCAGCAGTTACCCCGGAGAATCCCAGACCCAGTACTTC.

With respect to this clone: One end of the junction does not line up with germline, which may come from a read error. The rearrangement links TRBV19 to TRBJ2-7; TRBD1 aligns across 7 bases. CDR1 LNHDA and CDR2 SQIVND come from the germline V gene (reference sequence). The CDR3 has 9 amino acids. The DNA for the CDR3 is TGTGCCAGTAGTCGACAGGGTGGGTTC. It specifies CASSRQGGF.

The genes are TRBV6-6 and TRBJ1-5; D might be TRBD1 (5 bases). Trimming stripped 2 bases from V and 5 bases from J, with 7 bases between. This CDR3 region has 13 residues. Germline V CDR1 and CDR2: MNHNY, SVGAGI (reference sequence). The CDR3 sequence: CASSYGRDQPQHF. The CDR3 DNA sequence: TGTGCCAGCAGTTACGGCAGGGATCAGCCCCAGCATTTT.

Only a few counts were recorded for this clone. This chain connects TRBV6-6 to TRBJ2-2; 7 bases agree with TRBD1. The CDR3 consists of 15 residues. Germline lookup yields CDR1 MNHNY and CDR2 SVGAGI (reference sequence). J was trimmed by 1 base and V by 6 bases; bases with no gene match: 5. The CDR3 DNA is TGTGCCAGCAGACCGGACAGGAGGAACACCGGGGAGCTGTTTTTT. Protein product: CASRPDRRNTGELFF.

The V and J genes are TRBV5-1 and TRBJ2-5; D not resolved. The CDR3 consists of 14 residues. The ends were cut back, 1 base at V and 5 bases at J, with 12 bases in the middle. Germline lookup yields CDR1 SGHRS and CDR2 YFSETQ. The CDR3, as DNA: TGCGCCAGCAGCTTGCGCGAGAAGTGGGAGACCCAGTACTTC. Translated, it gives CASSLREKWETQYF.

The J gene is TRBJ1-5, the V gene TRBV19, with 7 bases matching TRBD1. The V gene's germline CDR1 is LNHDA and CDR2 SQIVND (reference sequence). The CDR3 covers 17 residues. V was pared by 0 bases and J by 2 bases, with 7 bases of the junction left unmatched. CDR3 residues: CASSIDQAGTGNQPQHF. CDR3 nucleotides: TGTGCCAGTAGTATAGATCAGGCAGGGACAGGCAATCAGCCCCAGCATTTT.

The chain carries TRBV30 and TRBJ1-5; D may be TRBD1 (6 bases). V lost 3 bases to trimming and J lost 6 bases, with 15 bases between them. The CDR3 sequence is 14 residues long. CDR1 GTSNPN and CDR2 SVGIG come from the germline V gene (reference sequence). For the CDR3, the DNA is TGTGCCTGGAGCCAGGGGATGTCAGGTCAGCCCCAGCATTTT. Encoded protein: CAWSQGMSGQPQHF.

V and J are TRBV7-8 and TRBJ2-7; 7 nucleotides agree with TRBD2. The ends lost 7 bases at V and 4 bases at J; junction bases unmatched: 16. CDR3 size: 16 residues. In germline, CDR1 is SGHVS, CDR2 FQNEAQ. The CDR3 sequence: CASTLWGGPSSYEQYF. DNA of the CDR3: TGTGCCAGCACCCTCTGGGGGGGACCCTCTTCGTACGAGCAGTACTTC.

The chain links TRBV27 to TRBJ2-7, with 9 bases that match TRBD2. This CDR3 has 16 amino acids. The germline CDR1 and CDR2 sequences are MNHEY and SMNVEV (reference sequence). The V gene end was trimmed by 4 bases and the J gene end by 1 base; junction bases not matched to a gene: 8. CDR3 protein: CASSSVSLAGSYEQYF. In DNA form, the CDR3 reads TGTGCCAGCAGTTCCGTTAGTCTAGCGGGATCCTACGAGCAGTACTTC.

This rearrangement joins TRBV28 to TRBJ2-7; 14 bases align to TRBD2. CDR3 size: 17 residues. Per the germline V gene, CDR1 is MDHEN and CDR2 is SYDVKM. Unmatched junction bases numbered 9, after V lost 7 bases and J lost 1 base. CDR3 loop: CASITRTSGRFSYEQYF. The CDR3 DNA reads as TGTGCCAGCATCACCCGGACTAGCGGGAGGTTTTCCTACGAGCAGTACTTC.